This TCR beta chain originates from a study of technical replicates of blood from several donors (dated by TCRdb to the late 2010s). Per the germline V gene, SNHLY is the CDR1 and FYNNEI is the CDR2. Germline trimming: 6 bases from V, 9 bases from J; junction bases outside gene matches: 5. The CDR3, from cysteine to phenylalanine, totals 12 residues. CDR3 DNA only is kept here, 36 bases in frame from base 1. Libraries were constructed by the immunoSEQ multiplex PCR assay. In TCRdb, the immuneACCESS table is reduced to in-frame sequences with V and J assigned. These tables do not hold every clone; where another copy was compared, an unresolved V gene accounts for under half, and the others remain unexplained. Present in this sample are about 100,000 clones, 95% of which were seen just once. The ten largest clones take up roughly 0.22% of the sample. About this clone itself: The antigen this receptor binds is unknown. No much larger clone is present one base from it, and per-base qualities are unavailable.

The sequence was obtained from a human donor in good health. The sequencing sample was made of T cells isolated from PBMCs. This chain joins TRBV2 to TRBJ2-1, and 7 junction bases match TRBD1. CDR3 protein: CASSVTGVEQFF. The bases read TGTGCCAGCAGCGTTACAGGGGTTGAGCAGTTCTTC.